Listed below are T cell receptor beta chains from one sample, sequenced in a study of T-cell reconstitution after alpha-beta-depleted transplantation in children. TCRdb reanalysed the PCR reads using MiXCR and keeps one entry per CDR3 protein. In the table there are some 600,000 distinct CDR3 sequences, 10% to 15% of which are singletons. Specimen: PBMCs, mostly from graft donor cells, collected 360 days after TCRalphabeta/CD19-depleted stem cell transplant. These receptors were collected from a male patient younger than 18 who had a stem cell transplant for acute myeloid leukemia, so the T cells may come from the graft donor. The CDR3 runs from the conserved cysteine through the conserved F or W. The D gene is left open where the match is weak. The size entry is marked missing in some rows and otherwise reads once, few, many or a size class.

TGCAGCGTTTCCTCGAGGGGTGACACGCCAGATACGCAGTATTTT	CSVSSRGDTPDTQYF	TRBJ2-3	-	TRBV29-1	few
TGTGCCAGCAGCTTAAAGTCAGGGTTCGAGCAGTACTTC	CASSLKSGFEQYF	TRBJ2-7	-	TRBV11-1	few
TGTGCCAGCAGATCCCGCCCTAGCGGGAGTTTCTACGAGCAGTACTTC	CASRSRPSGSFYEQYF	TRBJ2-7	TRBD2	TRBV7-2	few
TGTGCCAGCAGCCCCGCCTCGAGTGCACTAGCGGGGGGCGAGCAGTACTTC	CASSPASSALAGGEQYF	TRBJ2-7	TRBD2	TRBV3-1	-
TGCGCCAGCAGCTTGGCCGCCGTTTACAATGAGCAGTTCTTC	CASSLAAVYNEQFF	TRBJ2-1	-	TRBV5-1	few
TGCAGTGCTAGGCGGACAGGTGTATTGGACACCGGGGAGCTGTTTTTT	CSARRTGVLDTGELFF	TRBJ2-2	TRBD1	TRBV20-1	few
TGTGCCAGCAGCTTAGCGCGTGCTAGCGGGAGGCCCTACAATGAGCAGTTCTTC	CASSLARASGRPYNEQFF	TRBJ2-1	TRBD2	TRBV7-2	few
TGTGCCATCAGTGAGTCGGCAGGGGGAGTAAGGGGGGCCAACGTCCTGACTTTC	CAISESAGGVRGANVLTF	TRBJ2-6	TRBD1	TRBV10-3	few
TGTGCCAGCAGTTTAATCGACAGGTGGGAGTTCTTC	CASSLIDRWEFF	TRBJ2-1	-	TRBV12-3/TRBV12-4	-
TGTGCCAGCAGTCTCCCGACGGAAGAGACCCAGTACTTC	CASSLPTEETQYF	TRBJ2-5	-	TRBV7-3	few
TGCAGCGTTGAAGATCCCCAGGGAACGTACCAAGAGACCCAGTACTTC	CSVEDPQGTYQETQYF	TRBJ2-5	-	TRBV29-1	-
TGTGCCAGTAAACTAGCTGGTGGGACCTACGAGCAGTACTTC	CASKLAGGTYEQYF	TRBJ2-7	-	TRBV19	few
TGCGCCAGCAGCCAAGATCGCCGGGACACAGATACGCAGTATTTT	CASSQDRRDTDTQYF	TRBJ2-3	-	TRBV4-3	many
TGTGCCAGCAGTTTTGCTCACTCCCCAGGGCCCTACTACGAGCAGTACTTC	CASSFAHSPGPYYEQYF	TRBJ2-7	-	TRBV12-3/TRBV12-4	few
TGTGCCAGCAGCAGGACCAGCCTTCACAATGAGCAGTTCTTC	CASSRTSLHNEQFF	TRBJ2-1	-	TRBV6-2/TRBV6-3	many
TGTGCCAGCAGTTTAAGGCAGGGAATCAGAAAGACCCAGTACTTC	CASSLRQGIRKTQYF	TRBJ2-5	-	TRBV12-3/TRBV12-4	-
TGCAGTGCTAGAGGTTTGATACTAGCGGGAGGGCCGCACGATGAGCAGTTCTTC	CSARGLILAGGPHDEQFF	TRBJ2-1	TRBD2	TRBV20-1	-
TGCAGCGGACAGTTCACCGGGGAGCTGTTTTTT	CSGQFTGELFF	TRBJ2-2	-	TRBV29-1	-
TGTGCCAGCAGTCTCGCGGGAGGAAGGGCAGATACGCAGTATTTT	CASSLAGGRADTQYF	TRBJ2-3	TRBD2	TRBV27	many
TGCAGTGCTAGAGTGGTCAGGGCTAGCGGGAGAGAGACCCAGTACTTC	CSARVVRASGRETQYF	TRBJ2-5	TRBD2	TRBV20-1	many
TGCAGCACCGCCTTCACTGGGGCCAACGTCCTGACTTTC	CSTAFTGANVLTF	TRBJ2-6	-	TRBV29-1	few
TGTGCCAGCAGCCAAGGATGGCGGGAGGCCATAGAGACCCAGTACTTC	CASSQGWREAIETQYF	TRBJ2-5	TRBD2	TRBV4-2	few
TGCGCCAGCAGCTTGGTGGGGCTTCTCCCCTACAATGAGCAGTTCTTC	CASSLVGLLPYNEQFF	TRBJ2-1	-	TRBV5-1	-
TGTGCCAGCAGCGCAGGGTCTCAGCCCCAGCATTTT	CASSAGSQPQHF	TRBJ1-5	-	TRBV12-3/TRBV12-4	-
TGTGCCATCACCCCCGGACAGGGCGGCTCTGGGGCCAACGTCCTGACTTTC	CAITPGQGGSGANVLTF	TRBJ2-6	TRBD1	TRBV28	-
TGCAGCGTTGAAGATCTTGGAGGGAGCGCCGGCGCAGGTTTC	CSVEDLGGSAGAGF	TRBJ2-5	-	TRBV29-1	-
TGTGCCAGCAGCCAGCCTTCCGGAAATGAAAAACTGTTTTTT	CASSQPSGNEKLFF	TRBJ1-4	-	TRBV3-1	-
TGCGCCAGCAGCGTCCCTAAGGCCGGGGAGCTGTTTTTT	CASSVPKAGELFF	TRBJ2-2	-	TRBV5-1	-
TGCAGCGCCTATAGGGGCCTCGGGGGCATGGGGGCTAATGAAAAACTGTTTTTT	CSAYRGLGGMGANEKLFF	TRBJ1-4	-	TRBV29-1	few
TGTGCCAGCAGTCCAACGACAGGGGCGAACACCGGGGAGCTGTTTTTT	CASSPTTGANTGELFF	TRBJ2-2	TRBD1	TRBV28	many
TGTGCCAGCAGCTTTAGCGGGAGGTTCACCGGGGAGCTGTTTTTT	CASSFSGRFTGELFF	TRBJ2-2	TRBD2	TRBV2	few
TGTGCCAGCAGTTTATCCGGGTTAGCGGGAGTGTCCTACAATGAGCAGTTCTTC	CASSLSGLAGVSYNEQFF	TRBJ2-1	TRBD2	TRBV27	-
TGTGCCAGCAGCCCCCGAGCAGCGGGGGACACCGGGGAGCTGTTTTTT	CASSPRAAGDTGELFF	TRBJ2-2	TRBD2	TRBV7-8	-
TGTGCCAGCAGCTCCGGACTAGCGGGAGAATTCGAGCAGTACTTC	CASSSGLAGEFEQYF	TRBJ2-7	TRBD2	TRBV9	-
TGTGCCACTCAAGAAGTCCAGCTTGGATTAGAGAATGAGCAGTTCTTC	CATQEVQLGLENEQFF	TRBJ2-1	-	TRBV7-9	many
TGTGCCAGCAGCCTCCTGAGGGCTAGCGGGAGTCAGTATGAGCAGTTCTTC	CASSLLRASGSQYEQFF	TRBJ2-1	TRBD2	TRBV7-9	few
TGTGCCAGTAGTATTGTGGGGGTGAACACTGAAGCTTTCTTT	CASSIVGVNTEAFF	TRBJ1-1	-	TRBV19	many
TGTGCCACCAGCAGGGGGGACGACGGCACAGATACGCAGTATTTT	CATSRGDDGTDTQYF	TRBJ2-3	-	TRBV15	few
TGCGCCAGCAGCTCGGACCCGACAGGGGGCACCGGGGAGCTGTTTTTT	CASSSDPTGGTGELFF	TRBJ2-2	TRBD1	TRBV5-1	few